This is a list of T cell receptor beta chains from one sample in a study of cytotoxic CD8 clonotypes in ibrutinib-treated CLL. Clones were read by immunoSEQ multiplex PCR, and TCRdb kept only the in-frame ones, dropping some. In the table there are around 310,000 clones, more than 65% of which are singletons. The starting material was PBMCs, obtained before ibrutinib treatment. The receptor source for this set is a human donor with chronic lymphocytic leukemia. Both conserved end residues are part of each CDR3. Each record gives: CDR3 protein, J gene, D gene, V gene. A D gene is named only where the DNA matches it firmly.

CDR3aa: CASSYLPRRPYNEQFF
j_gene: TRBJ2-1
d_gene: NA
v_gene: TRBV27

CDR3aa: CSVVTGGSGGYTF
j_gene: TRBJ1-2
d_gene: TRBD1
v_gene: TRBV29-1

CDR3aa: CASSLALAGALPYEQYF
j_gene: TRBJ2-7
d_gene: TRBD2
v_gene: TRBV5-1

CDR3aa: CASSSRTGRGEKLFF
j_gene: TRBJ1-4
d_gene: NA
v_gene: TRBV27

CDR3aa: CASRTGHSNQPQHF
j_gene: TRBJ1-5
d_gene: NA
v_gene: TRBV19

CDR3aa: CASSLSPGPPPTGELFF
j_gene: TRBJ2-2
d_gene: NA
v_gene: TRBV27

CDR3aa: CASSKRLADNYNEQFF
j_gene: TRBJ2-1
d_gene: TRBD2
v_gene: TRBV11-1

CDR3aa: CSDATSGSVETQYF
j_gene: TRBJ2-5
d_gene: TRBD2
v_gene: TRBV29-1

CDR3aa: CASSQDLAVHTGEQYF
j_gene: TRBJ2-7
d_gene: NA
v_gene: TRBV4-3

CDR3aa: CASSLPYTGELFF
j_gene: TRBJ2-2
d_gene: NA
v_gene: TRBV28

CDR3aa: CASSFVGQGSETQYF
j_gene: TRBJ2-5
d_gene: TRBD1
v_gene: TRBV25-1

CDR3aa: CAIIAGSGYTF
j_gene: TRBJ1-2
d_gene: NA
v_gene: TRBV10-3

CDR3aa: CAVEGGRETQYF
j_gene: TRBJ2-5
d_gene: TRBD2
v_gene: TRBV2

CDR3aa: CASSLGQGFTEAFF
j_gene: TRBJ1-1
d_gene: TRBD1
v_gene: TRBV7-8

CDR3aa: CASSWTGSIDEQYF
j_gene: TRBJ2-7
d_gene: TRBD1
v_gene: TRBV7-2

CDR3aa: CASSYLAGDDEQYF
j_gene: TRBJ2-7
d_gene: TRBD2
v_gene: TRBV6-5

CDR3aa: CATSRPTPGQDLISSGANVLTF
j_gene: TRBJ2-6
d_gene: TRBD1
v_gene: TRBV15

CDR3aa: CASSPSETQYF
j_gene: TRBJ2-5
d_gene: NA
v_gene: TRBV7-9

CDR3aa: CASSNTGGYTEAFF
j_gene: TRBJ1-1
d_gene: TRBD1
v_gene: TRBV28

CDR3aa: CASKNGDNTEAFF
j_gene: TRBJ1-1
d_gene: NA
v_gene: TRBV28

CDR3aa: CASSFRRYSGANVLTF
j_gene: TRBJ2-6
d_gene: NA
v_gene: TRBV14

CDR3aa: CAISGTGFGNTEAFF
j_gene: TRBJ1-1
d_gene: NA
v_gene: TRBV10-3

CDR3aa: CASKIGHGWEKLFF
j_gene: TRBJ1-4
d_gene: NA
v_gene: TRBV6-5

CDR3aa: CASSQYNEQFF
j_gene: TRBJ2-1
d_gene: NA
v_gene: TRBV5-1

CDR3aa: CATSRGESFFTGKGQYF
j_gene: TRBJ2-7
d_gene: NA
v_gene: TRBV15

CDR3aa: CATHGGVGETQYF
j_gene: TRBJ2-5
d_gene: NA
v_gene: TRBV28